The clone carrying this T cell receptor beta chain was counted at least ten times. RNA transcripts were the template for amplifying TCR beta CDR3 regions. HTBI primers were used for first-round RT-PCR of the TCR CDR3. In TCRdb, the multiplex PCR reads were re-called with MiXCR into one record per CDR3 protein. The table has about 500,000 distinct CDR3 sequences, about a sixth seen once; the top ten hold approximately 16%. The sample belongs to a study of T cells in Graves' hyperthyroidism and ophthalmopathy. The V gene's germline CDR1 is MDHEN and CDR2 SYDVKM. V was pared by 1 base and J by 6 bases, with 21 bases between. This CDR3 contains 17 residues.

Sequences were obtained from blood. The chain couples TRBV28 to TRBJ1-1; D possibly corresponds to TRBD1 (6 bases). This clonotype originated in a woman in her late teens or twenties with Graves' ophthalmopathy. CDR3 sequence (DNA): TGTGCCAGCAGTTTATTGAGACCCGGCAGGGGTGGATCTGAAGCTTTCTTT. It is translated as CASSLLRPGRGGSEAFF. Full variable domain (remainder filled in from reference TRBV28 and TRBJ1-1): DVKVTQSSRYLVKRTGEKVFLECVQDMDHENMFWYRQDPGLGLRLIYFSYDVKMKEKGDIPEGYSVSREKKERFSLILESASTNQTSMYLCASSLLRPGRGGSEAFFGQGTRLTVV.